The 3 T cell receptor beta chains given below trace back to one sample, sequenced in a study of technical replicates of blood from several donors. TCRdb's table, derived via immunoSEQ multiplex PCR, lists solely in-frame clones and lacks some. The profile covers some 60,000 clones, with around nine tenths appearing a single time and less than 5.5% taken by the ten largest. Sequenced sample: PBMCs. These receptors all stem from a human donor in good health. Some clones in this sample may be carry-over from other donors' samples.

The sample holds a few counts of this clone. The V and J genes are TRBV4-2 and TRBJ2-2; 16 nucleotides match TRBD2. The CDR3 is made up of 19 amino acids. V shed 0 bases and J 4 bases; nucleotides not matched to a gene: 5. CDR1 is LGHNA, CDR2 YNFKEQ, per germline. CDR3 sequence: CASSQDGTSGGAGTGELFF. CDR3 nucleotide sequence: TGTGCCAGCAGCCAAGATGGGACTAGCGGGGGGGCGGGCACCGGGGAGCTGTTTTTT.

The chain couples TRBV11-2 to TRBJ2-7; tentatively, D is TRBD1 (6 bases). The germline V gene has CDR1 SGHAT and CDR2 FQNNGV. The CDR3 length is 16 residues. Trimming took 5 bases from V and 1 from J, leaving 18 bases between them. The CDR3 DNA follows: TGTGCCAGCAGCGAGACCTGGCAGGGGATTTCCTACGAGCAGTACTTC. Translated, it gives CASSETWQGISYEQYF.

The chain combines TRBV4-3 with TRBJ2-7; 13 bases map to TRBD2. With 4 bases clipped from V and 2 bases from J, the junction kept 2 bases outside the gene matches. Germline V gene data show CDR1 as LGHNA and CDR2 as YSLEER. The CDR3 sequence is 15 residues long. CDR3 region: CASSPGLAGPYEQYF. CDR3 in DNA: TGCGCCAGCAGCCCGGGACTAGCGGGACCCTACGAGCAGTACTTC.